This T cell receptor beta chain originates from a study of blood T cell repertoires in COVID-19. Assay: immunoSEQ multiplex PCR; the TCRdb copy retains only in-frame clones and omits some. In the table there are some 320,000 clones, roughly nine tenths of which are singletons. This study enrolled people aged about 18 to 90 from approximately 24 US geographic areas. V lost 0 bases to trimming and J lost 6 bases, with 11 bases between them. The CDR3 is 15 amino acids. From germline, CDR1 is LGHNA and CDR2 YSLEER. Sequencing was done on a sample of PBMCs or T cells enriched from blood (not recorded which). The clonotype originates from a man aged 60 to 75 who had recovered from COVID-19. The gene calls are TRBV4-3 and TRBJ2-2; no definite D call. The CDR3 spells CASSQELAGAGELFF. CDR3 in DNA: TGCGCCAGCAGCCAAGAGTTGGCAGGCGCCGGGGAGCTGTTTTTT.